The entry below gives a single TCR beta chain sequence along with its context. The antigen this receptor binds is unknown. A single base is all that separates this from a far larger clone, so a read error is likely. These data belong to a study of shared clonotypes between healthy human individuals (dated by TCRdb to about 2020). At the level of the whole study: Three men and two women, aged 18 to 49 years, made up the cohort. For each donor, three plates each were used for CD4 naive and CD4 memory, two plates were used for CD8 naive, and one plate was used for CD8 memory. To estimate repertoire size and how much clonotypes are shared between individuals, the study performed deep sequencing of blood TCR repertoires from roughly five healthy adults. To increase sequencing depth and limit assay-specific biases, different laboratories used diverse techniques to prepare libraries and sequence TCR repertoires. Between about 0.9 and 9 billion PBMCs per donor were obtained by leukapheresis. Here is what the overall study found, with its caveats: Because the study included a small number of donors, the genetic and exposure-history diversity represented was limited. Naive subsets generally had larger estimated clonotype richness than memory subsets did. Based on pairwise subsampling, the degree of clonotype sharing among donors was expected to be affected by sequencing depth. Even with the large sequencing depth, rarefaction of the sorted-subset datasets indicated that sequencing was incomplete. Clonotypes shared by all four sorted-subset donors showed higher generation probabilities than non-shared clonotypes. Sharing across several donors was observed for approximately 5% of naive CD4, about 3.2% of naive CD8, roughly 2.4% of memory CD4, and about 0.38% of memory CD8 clonotypes. Sampling was limited to blood, and TCR repertoires in tissue likely differ from TCR repertoires in blood.

Healthy HIV-negative adults with no recently reported acute infections or vaccinations were included as donors. All donors were Caucasian adults living in Nashville, Tennessee, USA. CD8 memory samples combined magnetically selected CD45RO+ cells with CCR7-negative CD45RA+ effector memory (TemRA) cells. Blood was collected by leukapheresis, and PBMCs were isolated by Ficoll-Histopaque density gradient centrifugation and then cryopreserved in liquid nitrogen vapor phase. Analytical flow cytometry was used to check the purity and quantity of each magnetically sorted T cell population. Genomic DNA was isolated from each sorted fraction and quantified by UV absorbance on a Nanodrop 2000c. Using the deep immunoSEQ assay, TCR CDR3 regions were amplified from genomic DNA by multiplex PCR. Extracted genomic DNA from each cell subset was spread evenly across all wells of several immunoSEQ 96-well plates, with each plate serving as a replicate. For sorted subsets, around 200 ng genomic DNA, equal to tens of thousands of T cell genomes, was loaded into each replicate PCR. Purified libraries were measured with a Qubit 3.0 fluorometer, size-checked on a Bioanalyzer 2100, and measured again with the KAPA Library Quantification kit. A separate single-read 150-cycle Illumina NextSeq 550 flow cell was used to sequence each immunoSEQ 96-well plate. The authors' analysis ran thus. Because only junctional sequences without quality scores were contained in the immunoSEQ output, filtering matching that applied to full-length reads could not be performed. To assign V/J genes and CDR3, sequences were annotated using PyIR, a Python wrapper for IgBLAST v1.9, with IMGT germline references. Reads were filtered out if the reads had weak V/J assignments (E-value above 1e-6), no CDR3, stop codons, out-of-frame junctions, or ambiguous translated residues. V3J clonotypes were defined by identical inferred V gene, J gene, and CDR3 amino acid sequence. Percentage overlap between repertoires was calculated by dividing the number of shared unique clonotypes by the size of the smaller repertoire. Repertoire richness was assessed with RTK rarefaction, the Chao1 estimator, and Recon v2.1 estimates of unobserved clonotypes. Generation probabilities for all TCRbeta clonotypes obtained by the gDNA method from a handful of donors were computed using OLGA. Not all clones reach the TCRdb copy of this immuneACCESS table, which keeps in-frame sequences only. Checked studies attribute under half of the gap to unresolved V genes and leave the rest unexplained. That table is the source of V, J and clone size, and D and trimming were worked out from the DNA. The sample yields about 690,000 clones; about 90% were counted once. Jointly, the top ten make up more than 30% of the sample.

Sequencing was carried out using memory CD8+ T cells from PBMCs. According to the study, the label for this sample's cell subset or site signals: CD45RO+ cells pooled with CCR7-negative TemRA cells. This receptor was obtained from a young man in good health. Some clones in this sample may be carry-over from other donors' samples.

In nucleotide form, the sequence is TGTGCCAGCAGCGGGGACAGCTACGAGCAGTACTTC. Its protein product is CASSGDSYEQYF. The chain joins TRBV2 to TRBJ2-7, with 7 middle bases fitting TRBD1. Counted from cysteine to phenylalanine, this CDR3 has 12 amino acids. Just CDR3 DNA is preserved here, 36 bases in frame from base 1. Trimming accounts for 6 bases at V and 3 bases at J, while the number of junction bases matched to no gene is 2. Sequences SNHLY (CDR1) and FYNNEI (CDR2) are obtained from the germline V gene.